What follows describes a single T cell receptor (beta chain). Its antigen is unidentified. The record originates from a study of blood T cells in healthy people across ages. With 1 base removed from V and 5 bases from J, the gap between germline ends came to 15 bases. This CDR3 contains 15 residues. Germline assignment: CDR1 DFQATT and CDR2 SNEGSKA (reference sequence). Study observations and caveats: A greater number of naive CD4+ cells and higher diversity distinguished long-lived donors from aged donors.

It was with a sample-barcoded 5' primer and a J-beta primer mix that a second PCR of roughly 6 to 12 cycles was run. In TCRdb, the 5' RACE reads were re-called with MiXCR into one record per CDR3 protein. The sample lists 780,000 or so distinct CDR3 sequences; around 50% were seen once. This chain links TRBV20-1 with TRBJ1-5, with D maybe TRBD1 (6 bases). The source is a man aged 35 to 55 in good health. The sequencing input was blood. Here the CDR3 DNA reads TGCAGTGCTAGAGTGAAAGGGGGAATTTATCAGCCCCAGCATTTT. Residues: CSARVKGGIYQPQHF.